The 16 T cell receptor beta chains given below trace back to one sample, sequenced in a study of cytomegalovirus exposure and HLA in healthy donors. 60 Vbeta and 13 Jbeta primers were used in PCR. Repertoires were generated with immunoSEQ multiplex PCR, while TCRdb's copy carries only in-frame clones and drops some. The sample consists of 180,000 or so clones, about three quarters of them appearing once. Material for sequencing was PBMCs. The source is a young man in good health and CMV-seronegative.

The gene calls are TRBV6-5 and TRBJ1-6; 9 positions match TRBD1. The V gene end was trimmed by 10 bases and the J gene end by 9 bases; junction bases not matched to a gene: 7. The CDR3 contains 13 residues. The germline V gene has CDR1 MNHEY and CDR2 SVGAGI. The CDR3 protein is CATGDREPSPLHF. The CDR3 DNA sequence: TGTGCCACTGGGGACAGGGAGCCTTCACCCCTCCACTTT.

J is TRBJ2-3 and V is TRBV4-2, with 12 positions matching TRBD2. Germline assignment: CDR1 LGHNA and CDR2 YNFKEQ. Losses at the gene ends were 3 bases for V and 1 base for J; bases not matched to a gene: 2. CDR3 length equals 16 residues. The CDR3 DNA follows: TGTGCCAGCAGCCAGAGACTAGCGGGAGGCACAGATACGCAGTATTTT. Its translation is CASSQRLAGGTDTQYF.

V gene TRBV6-6 combines with J gene TRBJ1-1; 9 nucleotides agree with TRBD1. With V trimmed by 6 bases and J by 5 bases, 13 bases remained unmatched. This CDR3 is built from 16 residues. Germline V gene data show CDR1 as MNHNY and CDR2 as SVGAGI (reference sequence). The CDR3 region has the DNA TGTGCCAGCAGGAATTACTTCGGGACAGGGCTAACTGAAGCTTTCTTT. This sequence encodes CASRNYFGTGLTEAFF.

This clone was found a few times. The rearrangement joins TRBV11-3 to TRBJ2-3, with TRBD2 matching over 9 bases. There are 17 residues in the CDR3. Germline V gene sequence: CDR1 SGHNT, CDR2 YENEEA. V lost 5 bases to trimming and J lost 2 bases; unmatched junction nucleotides: 11. CDR3 sequence reads: CASSDYLTSGNTDTQYF. CDR3 in DNA: TGTGCCAGCAGCGACTATCTGACTAGCGGAAACACAGATACGCAGTATTTT. The variable domain in full, completed from reference TRBV11-3 and TRBJ2-3, reads EAGVVQSPRYKIIEKKQPVAFWCNPISGHNTLYWYLQNLGQGPELLIRYENEEAVDDSQLPKDRFSAERLKGVDSTLKIQPAELGDSAVYLCASSDYLTSGNTDTQYFGPGTRLTVL.

This clone came up once. This rearrangement joins TRBV4-3 to TRBJ2-7; possibly TRBD1 for D (6 bases). Germline lookup yields CDR1 LGHNA and CDR2 YSLEER. Trimming removed 0 bases at V and 2 bases at J, with 11 bases between. The CDR3 has 15 residues. In DNA form, the CDR3 reads TGCGCCAGCAGCCAAGATGAGGGGGACACCTACGAGCAGTACTTC. The encoded protein is CASSQDEGDTYEQYF.

The CDR3 here is CASSGRTDTQYF. The CDR3 DNA follows: TGTGCCAGCAGTGGTCGGACAGATACGCAGTATTTT. The chain recombines TRBV27 with TRBJ2-3; D is undetermined. The germline V and J ends were trimmed by 5 bases and 3 bases, with 6 bases remaining between them. CDR1 and CDR2 from the germline V gene are MNHEY and SMNVEV (reference sequence). This CDR3 contains 12 residues.

The chain links TRBV19 to TRBJ2-7; 8 bases are a match to TRBD2. The CDR3 length is 18 residues. The ends lost 2 bases at V and 6 bases at J; junction bases unmatched: 18. CDR1 and CDR2 (germline): LNHDA, SQIVND (reference sequence). The CDR3 region is CASSISGIVGGLGTEQYF. The CDR3 DNA follows: TGTGCCAGTAGTATATCTGGAATTGTTGGGGGACTAGGGACCGAGCAGTACTTC.

The V gene is TRBV2, the J gene TRBJ1-5; 10 bases map to TRBD1. The CDR3 has 16 residues. The V gene end was trimmed by 2 bases and the J gene end by 5 bases; junction bases not matched to a gene: 6. CDR1 is SNHLY, CDR2 FYNNEI, per germline. The CDR3 here is CASSERLGQGDQPQHF. Here the CDR3 DNA reads TGTGCCAGCAGTGAACGCCTAGGACAGGGGGATCAGCCCCAGCATTTT.

The chain combines TRBV5-1 with TRBJ2-1, with TRBD2 identical over 14 bases. Germline V CDR1 and CDR2: SGHRS, YFSETQ. J was trimmed by 9 bases and V by 4 bases; bases with no gene match: 9. The CDR3 sequence is 16 residues long. The CDR3 here is CASSLSPGLAGVEQFF. CDR3 coding DNA: TGCGCCAGCAGCCTTTCTCCGGGACTAGCGGGAGTTGAGCAGTTCTTC.

The chain is built from TRBV19 and TRBJ1-2, with D tentatively TRBD1 (5 bases). The germline CDR1 and CDR2 sequences are LNHDA and SQIVND (reference sequence). This CDR3 comprises 12 residues. Trimming shortened V by 8 bases and J by 8 bases, and 15 bases separated the two germline ends. The CDR3 here is CASVGDLRGYTF. For the CDR3, the DNA is TGTGCCAGTGTGGGGGACTTAAGAGGCTACACCTTC.

CDR3 in DNA: TGTGCCAGCAGAGGGGTGTCTGGGGCCAACGTCCTGACTTTC. Its protein product is CASRGVSGANVLTF. The chain couples TRBV6-5 to TRBJ2-6; possible D gene TRBD1, 5 bases. Germline values: CDR1 MNHEY, CDR2 SVGAGI. The germline V and J ends were trimmed by 6 bases and 1 base, with 7 bases remaining between them. The CDR3 covers 14 residues.

V usage is TRBV7-2 and J usage is TRBJ2-7; possible D gene TRBD2, 6 bases. Germline CDR1 reads SGHTA; CDR2 reads FQGNSA. V gave up 5 bases and J gave up 2 bases, with 22 bases separating them. CDR3 size: 17 residues. The CDR3 sequence: CASSPRLGGAQAYEQYF. The CDR3 DNA reads TGTGCCAGCAGCCCCAGGTTGGGCGGGGCCCAGGCCTACGAGCAGTACTTC.

V usage is TRBV2 and J usage is TRBJ2-7; 14 nucleotides line up with TRBD2. J gave up 3 bases and V 3 bases, and 10 bases lay outside the gene matches. CDR3 length equals 18 residues. CDR1 is SNHLY and CDR2 is FYNNEI in the germline V gene. The CDR3 sequence: CASSDEGGLAGVLYEQYF. DNA for the CDR3: TGTGCCAGCAGTGATGAAGGGGGACTAGCGGGAGTTCTCTACGAGCAGTACTTC.

This rearrangement joins TRBV27 to TRBJ2-3; D is ambiguous. The CDR3 has 17 residues. Germline loops: CDR1 MNHEY, CDR2 SMNVEV (reference sequence). V lost 4 bases and J lost 4, with 21 bases in between. For the CDR3, the DNA is TGTGCCAGCAGTTCTATATTGAAAAGAAGTCCTTCAGATACGCAGTATTTT. This gives the protein CASSSILKRSPSDTQYF.

V and J are TRBV23-1 and TRBJ2-3; D is perhaps TRBD2 (5 bases). TRBV23-1 is an ORF, and what it does is uncertain. V lost 8 bases and J lost 13, with 19 bases in between. There are 12 residues in the CDR3. This CDR3 is CASGINGGFEYF. The CDR3 DNA sequence: TGCGCCAGCGGAATTAATGGAGGTTTTGAGTATTTT.

The V gene is TRBV18, the J gene TRBJ2-7, with unresolved D. Germline CDR1 reads KGHSH; CDR2 reads LQKENI. This CDR3 region has 12 residues. The V end lost 3 bases, the J end lost 6 bases, and 9 bases lay between the germline ends. The CDR3 nucleotides read TGTGCCAGCTCACCGATGGCAAGCGAGCAGTACTTC. Its translation is CASSPMASEQYF.